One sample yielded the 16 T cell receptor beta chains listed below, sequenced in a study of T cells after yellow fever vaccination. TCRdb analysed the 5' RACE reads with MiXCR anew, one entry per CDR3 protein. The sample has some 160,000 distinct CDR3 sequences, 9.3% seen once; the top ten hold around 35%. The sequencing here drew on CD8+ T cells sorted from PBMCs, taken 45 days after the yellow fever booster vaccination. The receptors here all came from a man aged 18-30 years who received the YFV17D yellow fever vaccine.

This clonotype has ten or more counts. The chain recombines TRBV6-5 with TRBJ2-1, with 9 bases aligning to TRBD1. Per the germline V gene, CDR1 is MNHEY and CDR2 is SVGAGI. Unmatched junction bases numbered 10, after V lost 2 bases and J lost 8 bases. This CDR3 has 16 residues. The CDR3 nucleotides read TGTGCCAGCAGTTACGCCCCGGGACAGGGTAAGGATGAGCAGTTCTTC. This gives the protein CASSYAPGQGKDEQFF.

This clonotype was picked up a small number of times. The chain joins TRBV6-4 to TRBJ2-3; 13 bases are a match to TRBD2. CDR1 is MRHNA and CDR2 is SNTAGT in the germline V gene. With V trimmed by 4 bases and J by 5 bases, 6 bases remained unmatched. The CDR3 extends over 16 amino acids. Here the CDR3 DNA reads TGTGCCAGCAGTGCCACTAGCGGGGGGGCCTTAGATACGCAGTATTTT. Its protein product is CASSATSGGALDTQYF.

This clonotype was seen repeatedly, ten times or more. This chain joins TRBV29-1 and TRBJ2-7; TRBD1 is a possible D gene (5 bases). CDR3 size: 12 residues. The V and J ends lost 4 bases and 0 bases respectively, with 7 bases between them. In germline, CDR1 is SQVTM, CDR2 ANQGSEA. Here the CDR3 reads CSVADSSYEQYV. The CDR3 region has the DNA TGCAGCGTTGCTGACAGCTCCTACGAGCAGTACGTC.

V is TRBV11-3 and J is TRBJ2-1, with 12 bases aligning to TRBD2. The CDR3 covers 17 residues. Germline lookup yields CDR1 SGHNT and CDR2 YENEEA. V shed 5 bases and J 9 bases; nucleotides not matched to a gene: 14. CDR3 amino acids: CASSPRLASGGVAEQFF. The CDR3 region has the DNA TGTGCCAGCAGCCCCCGCCTGGCTAGCGGGGGGGTTGCTGAGCAGTTCTTC.

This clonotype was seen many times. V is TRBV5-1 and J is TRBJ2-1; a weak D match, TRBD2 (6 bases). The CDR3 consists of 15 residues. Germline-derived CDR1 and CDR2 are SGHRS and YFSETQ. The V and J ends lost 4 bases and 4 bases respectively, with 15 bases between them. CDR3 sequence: CASSTGLTQYNEQFF. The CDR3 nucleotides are TGCGCCAGCAGCACGGGACTGACTCAATACAATGAGCAGTTCTTC.

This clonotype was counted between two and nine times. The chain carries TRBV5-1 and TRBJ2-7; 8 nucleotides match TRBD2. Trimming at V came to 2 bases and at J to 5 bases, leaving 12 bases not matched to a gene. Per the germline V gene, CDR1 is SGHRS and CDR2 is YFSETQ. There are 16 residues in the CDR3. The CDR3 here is CASSFSPSKAGDEQYF. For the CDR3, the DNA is TGCGCCAGCAGCTTTTCCCCCAGTAAAGCGGGAGACGAGCAGTACTTC.

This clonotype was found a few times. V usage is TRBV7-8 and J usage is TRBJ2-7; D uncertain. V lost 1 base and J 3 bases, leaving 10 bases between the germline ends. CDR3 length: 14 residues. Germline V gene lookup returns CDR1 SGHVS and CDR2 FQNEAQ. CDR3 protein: CASSLEDGHYEQYV. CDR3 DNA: TGTGCCAGCAGCTTAGAGGACGGCCACTACGAGCAGTACGTC.

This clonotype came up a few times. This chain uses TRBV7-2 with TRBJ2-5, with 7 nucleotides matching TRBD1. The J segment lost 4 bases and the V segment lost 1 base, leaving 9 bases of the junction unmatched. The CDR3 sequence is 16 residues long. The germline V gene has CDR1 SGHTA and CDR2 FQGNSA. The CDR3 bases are TGTGCCAGCAGCTTAGGAAAGACAGGGTTTCTAGAGACCCAGTACTTC. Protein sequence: CASSLGKTGFLETQYF.

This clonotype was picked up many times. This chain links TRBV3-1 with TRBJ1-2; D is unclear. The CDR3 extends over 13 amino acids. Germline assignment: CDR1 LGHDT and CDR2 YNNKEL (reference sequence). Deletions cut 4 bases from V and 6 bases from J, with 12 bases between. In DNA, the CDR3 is TGTGCCAGCAGCCGCAATGAGGGTCATGGCTACACCTTC. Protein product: CASSRNEGHGYTF.

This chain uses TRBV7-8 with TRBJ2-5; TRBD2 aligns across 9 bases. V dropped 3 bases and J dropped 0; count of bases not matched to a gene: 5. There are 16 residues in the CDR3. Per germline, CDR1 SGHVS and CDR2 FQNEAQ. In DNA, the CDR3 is TGTGCCAGCAGCTTCGCCTTAGCGGGGGACCAAGAGACCCAGTACTTC. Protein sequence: CASSFALAGDQETQYF.

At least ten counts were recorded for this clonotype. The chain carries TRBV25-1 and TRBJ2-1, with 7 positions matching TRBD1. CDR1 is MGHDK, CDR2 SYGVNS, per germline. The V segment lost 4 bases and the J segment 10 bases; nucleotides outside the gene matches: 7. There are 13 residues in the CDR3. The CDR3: CASSGDSRQEQFF. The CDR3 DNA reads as TGTGCCAGCAGTGGGGACAGCCGCCAGGAGCAGTTCTTC.

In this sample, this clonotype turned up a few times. The CDR3: CSVPDRIQDTQYF. The CDR3 region has the DNA TGCAGCGTCCCGGACAGAATTCAAGATACGCAGTATTTT. The V and J genes are TRBV29-1 and TRBJ2-3; D is possibly TRBD1 (6 bases). V lost 6 bases, J lost 5 bases, and 15 bases lay in between. CDR3 length equals 13 residues. Germline V gives CDR1 SQVTM, CDR2 ANQGSEA.

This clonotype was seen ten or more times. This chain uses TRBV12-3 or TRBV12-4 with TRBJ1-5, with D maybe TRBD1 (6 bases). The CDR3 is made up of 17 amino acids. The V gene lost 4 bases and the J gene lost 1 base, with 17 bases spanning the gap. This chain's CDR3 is CASSYLRNRVSNQPQHF. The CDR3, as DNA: TGTGCCAGCAGTTATCTCCGGAACAGGGTGAGCAATCAGCCCCAGCATTTT.

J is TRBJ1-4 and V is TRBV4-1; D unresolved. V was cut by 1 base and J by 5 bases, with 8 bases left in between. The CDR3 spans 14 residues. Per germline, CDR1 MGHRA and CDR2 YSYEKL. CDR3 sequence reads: CASSQGVGNEKLFF. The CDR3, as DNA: TGCGCCAGCAGCCAAGGCGTCGGCAATGAAAAACTGTTTTTT.

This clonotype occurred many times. CDR3 residues: CASSDSQGATDTQYF. For the CDR3, the DNA is TGTGCCAGCAGTGACTCTCAGGGGGCAACAGATACGCAGTATTTT. J is TRBJ2-3 and V is TRBV6-4, with 8 positions matching TRBD1. Germline V lookup: CDR1 MRHNA, CDR2 SNTAGT. V was clipped by 0 bases and J by 3 bases; unmatched bases: 2. The CDR3 is 15 amino acids.

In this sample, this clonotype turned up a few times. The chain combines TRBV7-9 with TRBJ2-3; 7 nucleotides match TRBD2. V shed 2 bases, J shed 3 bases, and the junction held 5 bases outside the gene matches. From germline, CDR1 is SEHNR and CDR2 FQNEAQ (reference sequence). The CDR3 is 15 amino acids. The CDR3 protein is CASSLPAGMTDTQYF. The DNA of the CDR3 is TGTGCCAGCAGCTTACCAGCGGGGATGACAGATACGCAGTATTTT.